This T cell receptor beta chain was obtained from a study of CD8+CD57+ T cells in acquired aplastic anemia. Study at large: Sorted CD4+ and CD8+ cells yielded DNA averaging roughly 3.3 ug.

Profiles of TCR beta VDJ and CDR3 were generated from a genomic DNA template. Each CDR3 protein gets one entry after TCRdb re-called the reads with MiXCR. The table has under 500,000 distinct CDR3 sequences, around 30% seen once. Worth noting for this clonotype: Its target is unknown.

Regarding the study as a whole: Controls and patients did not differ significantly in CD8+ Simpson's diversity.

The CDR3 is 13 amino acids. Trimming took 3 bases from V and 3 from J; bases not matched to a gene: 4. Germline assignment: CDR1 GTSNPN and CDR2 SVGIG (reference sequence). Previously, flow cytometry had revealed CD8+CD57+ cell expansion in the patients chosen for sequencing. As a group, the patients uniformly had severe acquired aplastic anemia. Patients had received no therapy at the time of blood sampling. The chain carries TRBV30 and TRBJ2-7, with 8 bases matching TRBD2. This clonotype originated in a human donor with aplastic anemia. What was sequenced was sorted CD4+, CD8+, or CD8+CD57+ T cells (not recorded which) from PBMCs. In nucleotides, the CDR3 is TGTGCCTGGAGGTTTAGCGGGAACTACGAGCAGTACTTC. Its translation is CAWRFSGNYEQYF.